This T cell receptor beta chain derives from a study of blood T cell repertoires in COVID-19. This CDR3 has 14 amino acids. The junction had 3 bases not matched to a gene; V was cut back by 0 bases and J by 5 bases. Germline CDR1 is SGHDT and CDR2 is YYEEEE. This clone was counted a single time. Other DNA sequences in this specimen translate into the identical CDR3. Sequencing used immunoSEQ multiplex PCR; TCRdb keeps in-frame clones, though not all of them. Of 380,000 or so clones listed, roughly 90% are singletons. The specimen was PBMCs or T cells enriched from blood (not recorded which). V and J are TRBV5-6 and TRBJ1-2; TRBD1 agrees at 8 bases. This TCR was recovered from a woman in her thirties or forties with acute COVID-19. The CDR3, as DNA: TGTGCCAGCAGCTTGGGTCAGGGGGCTTATGGCTACACCTTC. It encodes CASSLGQGAYGYTF.